The source of this T cell receptor beta chain is a study of shared clonotypes between healthy human individuals. About the study: Every donor yielded three CD4 naive, three CD4 memory, two CD8 naive and one CD8 memory plate.

Clones were read by immunoSEQ multiplex PCR, and TCRdb kept only the in-frame ones, dropping some. The table records 2,100,000 or so clones, under 97% of them present only once. Remarks on this clone: Distinct nucleotide sequences in the sample also encode this CDR3.

Trimming removed 4 bases from V and 2 bases from J, with 5 bases in between. Germline lookup yields CDR1 WSHSY and CDR2 SAAADI. This CDR3 is 12 amino acids long. This sequence joins TRBV10-2 and TRBJ2-5; the D is unclear. Material: naive CD4+ T cells sorted from blood. Subset of the sample: CD45RA+ positively selected. This TCR came from a man aged 18 to 30 in good health. This chain's CDR3 is CASSAQQETQYF. Written as DNA, the CDR3 is TGCGCCAGCAGTGCTCAGCAAGAGACCCAGTACTTC.